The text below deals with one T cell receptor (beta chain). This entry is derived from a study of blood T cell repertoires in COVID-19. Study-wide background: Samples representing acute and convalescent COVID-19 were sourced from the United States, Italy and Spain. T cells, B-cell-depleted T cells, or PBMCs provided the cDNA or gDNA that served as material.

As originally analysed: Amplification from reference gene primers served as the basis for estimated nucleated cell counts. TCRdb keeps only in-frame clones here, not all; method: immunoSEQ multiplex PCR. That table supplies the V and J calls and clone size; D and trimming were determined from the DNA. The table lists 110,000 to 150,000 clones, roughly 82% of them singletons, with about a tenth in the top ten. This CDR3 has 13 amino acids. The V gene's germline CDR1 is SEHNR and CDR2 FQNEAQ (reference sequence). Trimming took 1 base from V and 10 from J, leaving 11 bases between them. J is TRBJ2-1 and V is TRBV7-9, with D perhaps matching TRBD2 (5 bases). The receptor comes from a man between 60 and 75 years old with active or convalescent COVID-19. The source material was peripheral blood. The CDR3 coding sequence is TGTGCCAGCAGCTTAGACCTAGCTGGAGAGCAGTTCTTC. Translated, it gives CASSLDLAGEQFF.